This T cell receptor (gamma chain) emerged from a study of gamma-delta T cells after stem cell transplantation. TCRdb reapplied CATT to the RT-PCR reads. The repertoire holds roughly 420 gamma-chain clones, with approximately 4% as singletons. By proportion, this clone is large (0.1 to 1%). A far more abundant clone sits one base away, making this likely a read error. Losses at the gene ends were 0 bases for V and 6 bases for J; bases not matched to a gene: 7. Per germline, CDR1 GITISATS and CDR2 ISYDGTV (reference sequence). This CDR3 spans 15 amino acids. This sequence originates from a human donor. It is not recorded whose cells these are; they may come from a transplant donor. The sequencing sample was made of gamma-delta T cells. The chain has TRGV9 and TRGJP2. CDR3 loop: CALWEVRVGDWIKTF. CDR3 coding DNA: TGTGCCTTGTGGGAGGTGCGGGTAGGTGATTGGATCAAGACGTTT.